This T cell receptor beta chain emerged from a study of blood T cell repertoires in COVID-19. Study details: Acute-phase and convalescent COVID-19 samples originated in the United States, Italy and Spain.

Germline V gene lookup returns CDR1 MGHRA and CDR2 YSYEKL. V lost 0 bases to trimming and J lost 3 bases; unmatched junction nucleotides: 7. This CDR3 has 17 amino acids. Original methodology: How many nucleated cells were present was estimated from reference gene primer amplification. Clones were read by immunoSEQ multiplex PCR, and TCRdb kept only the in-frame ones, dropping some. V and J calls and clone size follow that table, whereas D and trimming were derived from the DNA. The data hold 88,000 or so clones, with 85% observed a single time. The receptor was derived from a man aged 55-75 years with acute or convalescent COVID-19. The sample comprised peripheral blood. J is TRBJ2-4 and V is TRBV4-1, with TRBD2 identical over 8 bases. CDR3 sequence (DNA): TGCGCCAGCAGCCAAGATAGGGAAGCGGGGGTCAAAAACATTCAGTACTTC. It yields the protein CASSQDREAGVKNIQYF.